This T cell receptor beta chain stems from a study of blood T cell repertoires in COVID-19 (dated by TCRdb to between 2020 and 2021). Concerning the study at large: Collaborator samples came from the United States, Italy and Spain and covered acute and convalescent phases of COVID-19. The material from the prospective study consisted of cDNA or gDNA derived from T cells, B-cell-depleted T cells, or PBMCs. The dataset comprised deeply sampled blood TCRbeta repertoires from subjects exposed to, actively infected with, or recovered from COVID-19. A freely available public database, intended as a resource for researchers studying the immune response to SARS-CoV-2, is where the repertoires were released. Samples came from the ongoing ImmuneRACE study (first 160 participants) plus 1,254 subjects from 6 global collaborators. The sample metadata nearly always contained a de-identified subject ID, COVID-19 status, age in years and sex. HLA class I and class II types, where available, came from metadata supplied by the sample provider rather than from assay-based typing. Study-level results and caveats: The amount of clinical and demographic metadata varied by source and participant and was provided uncurated.

V is trimmed back by 5 bases and J by 3 bases, and the junction contains 11 bases that no gene match accounts for. The CDR3 runs 17 residues from the cysteine to the phenylalanine. Solely the CDR3 DNA is kept, with 51 bases framed from the first base. CDR1 and CDR2 are read off the germline V gene (reference sequence) as LNHDA and SQIVND. This clone was observed a handful of times. Its antigen is not yet known. Base qualities are not provided; no much larger clone lies one nucleotide away. The immunoSEQ Assay, a bias-controlled multiplex PCR, was used to amplify TCRbeta CDR3 regions from genomic DNA. In the authors' own workflow: Within the assay, amplification of reference gene primers was used to estimate how many nucleated cells each sample contained. To quantify the absolute abundance of each unique TCRbeta CDR3 rearrangement, sequence reads were collapsed and filtered. Productive Simpson clonality was computed per sample as the square root of Simpson's diversity index over productive rearrangements. This is the immuneACCESS table as TCRdb keeps it, with only in-frame sequences that have V and J called. A part of the clones is gone; compared with another copy, unresolved V genes explain less than half, and the rest is unexplained. V and J calls plus clone size are reproduced from that table; the DNA served to infer D and trimming. The sample records roughly 30,000 clones, 72% of which are singletons. The ten top clones hold around a fifth of the sample.

Each collaborating institution followed its own protocols to collect whole blood in K2EDTA tubes. For TCRbeta analysis, collaborators shipped samples in one of three forms: frozen whole blood, isolated PBMCs, or DNA extracted from either of those sample types. The sample was peripheral blood. The sequence derives from a boy aged 2-9 years with active or convalescent COVID-19. The receptor chain draws on TRBV19 and TRBJ2-5, and TRBD2 aligns with 11 junction nucleotides. The sequenced DNA is TGTGCCAGTAGTCAATTGTATGGGACTAGCGGTGAAGAGACCCAGTACTTC. This is translated as CASSQLYGTSGEETQYF.